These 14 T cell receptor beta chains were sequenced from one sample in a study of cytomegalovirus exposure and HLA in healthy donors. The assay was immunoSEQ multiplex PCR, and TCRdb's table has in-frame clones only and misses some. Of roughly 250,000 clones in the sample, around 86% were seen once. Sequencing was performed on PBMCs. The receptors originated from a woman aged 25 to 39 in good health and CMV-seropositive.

The CDR3 protein is CASSSKTSGRAFTQYF. The CDR3 DNA reads TGTGCCAGCAGTTCAAAGACTAGCGGGAGGGCCTTTACGCAGTATTTT. V usage is TRBV28 and J usage is TRBJ2-3; 14 bases line up with TRBD2. The CDR3 spans 16 residues. The V gene's germline CDR1 is MDHEN and CDR2 SYDVKM. V was clipped by 4 bases and J by 8 bases; unmatched bases: 8.

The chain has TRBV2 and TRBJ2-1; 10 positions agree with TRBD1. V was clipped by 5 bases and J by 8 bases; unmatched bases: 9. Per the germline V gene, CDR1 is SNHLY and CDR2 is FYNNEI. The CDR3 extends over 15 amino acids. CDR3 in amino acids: CASSLMGTGADEQFF. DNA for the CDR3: TGTGCCAGCAGTCTAATGGGGACAGGGGCCGATGAGCAGTTCTTC.

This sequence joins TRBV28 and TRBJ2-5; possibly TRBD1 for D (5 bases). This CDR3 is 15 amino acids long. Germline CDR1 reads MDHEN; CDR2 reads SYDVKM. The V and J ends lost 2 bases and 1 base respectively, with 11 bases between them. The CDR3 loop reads CASSLPPTVQETQYF. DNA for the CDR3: TGTGCCAGCAGTTTACCACCGACAGTCCAAGAGACCCAGTACTTC.

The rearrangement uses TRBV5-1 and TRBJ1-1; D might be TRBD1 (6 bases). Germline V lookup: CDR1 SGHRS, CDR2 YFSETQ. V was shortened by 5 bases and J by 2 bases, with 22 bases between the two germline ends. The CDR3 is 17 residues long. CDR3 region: CASRKRGGVVFNTEAFF. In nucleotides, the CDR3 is TGCGCCAGCAGGAAGAGGGGGGGGGTAGTCTTTAACACTGAAGCTTTCTTT. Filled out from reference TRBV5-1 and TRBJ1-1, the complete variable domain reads KAGVTQTPRYLIKTRGQQVTLSCSPISGHRSVSWYQQTPGQGLQFLFEYFSETQRNKGNFPGRFSGRQFSNSRSEMNVSTLELGDSALYLCASRKRGGVVFNTEAFFGQGTRLTVV.

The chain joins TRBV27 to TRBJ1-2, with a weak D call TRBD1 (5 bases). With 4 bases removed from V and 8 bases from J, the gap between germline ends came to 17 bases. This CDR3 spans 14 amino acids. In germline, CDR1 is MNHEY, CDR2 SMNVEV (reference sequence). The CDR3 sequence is CASSSNSGLRGYTF. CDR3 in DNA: TGTGCCAGCAGTTCTAACTCGGGACTCCGGGGCTACACCTTC.

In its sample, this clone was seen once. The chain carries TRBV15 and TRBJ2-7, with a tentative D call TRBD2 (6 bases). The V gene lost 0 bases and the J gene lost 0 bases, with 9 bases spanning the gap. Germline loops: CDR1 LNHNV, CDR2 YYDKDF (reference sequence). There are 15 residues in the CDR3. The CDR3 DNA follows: TGTGCCACCAGCAGAGATCCCGGGAGCTCCTACGAGCAGTACTTC. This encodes CATSRDPGSSYEQYF.

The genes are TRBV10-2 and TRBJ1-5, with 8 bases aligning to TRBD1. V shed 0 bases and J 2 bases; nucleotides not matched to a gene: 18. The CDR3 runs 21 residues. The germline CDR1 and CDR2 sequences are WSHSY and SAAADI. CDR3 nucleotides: TGCGCCAGCAGTGAGTCATACTTACGCGGGACAGGAGTCTATCGCAATCAGCCCCAGCATTTT. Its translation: CASSESYLRGTGVYRNQPQHF.

The DNA of the CDR3 is TGTGCCAGCAGCCGACCGGGACAGGGAAGCAATGAGCAGTTCTTC. Amino acids: CASSRPGQGSNEQFF. The chain employs TRBV6-5 and TRBJ2-1, with 9 bases aligning to TRBD1. With 6 bases clipped from V and 6 bases from J, the junction kept 9 bases outside the gene matches. The CDR3 spans 15 residues. Germline CDR1 MNHEY, CDR2 SVGAGI.

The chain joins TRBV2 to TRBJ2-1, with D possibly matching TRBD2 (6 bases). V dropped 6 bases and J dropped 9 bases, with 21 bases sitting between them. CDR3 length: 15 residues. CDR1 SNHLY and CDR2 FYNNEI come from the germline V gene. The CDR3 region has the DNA TGTGCCAGCAGGAAGGACTCAATCCTCGGGGGTGAGCAGTTCTTC. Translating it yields CASRKDSILGGEQFF.

CDR3 in amino acids: CASSVDGRGIGYTF. The CDR3 coding sequence is TGTGCCAGCAGTGTGGACGGGCGGGGGATTGGCTACACCTTC. The chain couples TRBV6-1 to TRBJ1-2; possible D gene TRBD1, 5 bases. Between the trimmed V and J ends, which lost 4 bases and 7 bases, there was a span of 16 bases. The CDR3 runs 14 residues. CDR1 and CDR2 (germline): MNHNS, SASEGT.

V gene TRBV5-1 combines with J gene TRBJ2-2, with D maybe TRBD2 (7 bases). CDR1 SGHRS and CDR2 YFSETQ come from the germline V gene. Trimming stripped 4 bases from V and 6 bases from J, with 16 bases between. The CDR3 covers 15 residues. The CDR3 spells CASSQGRGAAGELFF. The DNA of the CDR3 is TGCGCCAGCAGCCAGGGACGGGGGGCGGCCGGGGAGCTGTTTTTT.

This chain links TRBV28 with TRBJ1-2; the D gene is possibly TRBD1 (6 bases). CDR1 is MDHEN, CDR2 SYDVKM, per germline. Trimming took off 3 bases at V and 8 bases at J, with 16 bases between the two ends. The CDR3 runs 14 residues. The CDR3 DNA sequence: TGTGCCAGCAGTTTCGACCTTCTACAGGGCGGCTACACCTTC. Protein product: CASSFDLLQGGYTF.

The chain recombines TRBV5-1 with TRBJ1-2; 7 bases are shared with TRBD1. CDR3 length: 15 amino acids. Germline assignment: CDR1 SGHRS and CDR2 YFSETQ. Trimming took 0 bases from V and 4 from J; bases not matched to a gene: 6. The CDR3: CASSLAPGGSYGYTF. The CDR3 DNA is TGCGCCAGCAGCTTGGCCCCAGGGGGTTCCTATGGCTACACCTTC.

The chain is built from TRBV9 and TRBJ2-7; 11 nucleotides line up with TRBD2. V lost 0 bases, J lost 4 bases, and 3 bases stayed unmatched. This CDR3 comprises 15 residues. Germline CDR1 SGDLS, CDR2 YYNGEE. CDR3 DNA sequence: TGTGCCAGCAGCGTAGGGGGACTAGCGGTTTACGAGCAGTACTTC. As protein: CASSVGGLAVYEQYF.